The rows below give T cell receptor beta chains drawn from one sample of a study of blood T cell repertoires in COVID-19. The table came from immunoSEQ multiplex PCR; TCRdb's copy has only in-frame clones and leaves some out. Counted here are about 310,000 clones, about nine tenths occurring once; the ten biggest clones make up roughly 2.3%. The sample was peripheral blood. The receptors derive from a man between 18 and 35 years old with active or convalescent COVID-19. The CDR3 runs from the conserved cysteine through the conserved F or W. The order of the fields is clone size, D gene, J gene, V gene, CDR3 DNA, CDR3 protein. The D gene is left open where the match is weak. Part of the rows lack a size; the others show once, few, many or a class for expanded clones.

-,TRBD1,TRBJ1-1,TRBV5-1,TGCGCCAGCAGCACGGGGACAGGGGGGATGAACACTGAAGCTTTCTTT,CASSTGTGGMNTEAFF
-,-,TRBJ2-2,TRBV5-8,TGTGCCAGCAGCTTGGGGGCAGCCACCGGGGAGCTGTTTTTT,CASSLGAATGELFF
-,-,TRBJ2-1,TRBV19,TGTGCCAGTAGTATACAGGTTTACAATGAGCAGTTCTTC,CASSIQVYNEQFF
-,TRBD1,TRBJ2-1,TRBV20-1,TGCAGTGCTCCCAGGACAGGCAAGGAGTTCTTC,CSAPRTGKEFF
-,-,TRBJ1-1,TRBV27,TGTGCCAGCAGTTTAACAGCCCTGAACACTGAAGCTTTCTTT,CASSLTALNTEAFF
-,TRBD2,TRBJ2-7,TRBV5-1,TGCGCCAGCAGCTTCACTAGCGGGGGGGCCTTTGAGCAGTACTTC,CASSFTSGGAFEQYF
-,TRBD1,TRBJ2-5,TRBV7-9,TGTGCCAGCACTCAAAAAGGGGGCGGTGAGACCCAGTACTTC,CASTQKGGGETQYF
-,-,TRBJ1-1,TRBV12-5,TGTGCTAGTGGTTTTCAAGGAGCTGAAGCTTTCTTT,CASGFQGAEAFF
-,-,TRBJ2-7,TRBV27,TGTGCCAGCAGTCCCCTCTCGAGCTCCTACGAGCAGTACTTC,CASSPLSSSYEQYF
-,-,TRBJ2-1,TRBV28,TGTGCCACCGACGGCGGGGAGCACAATGAGCAGTTCTTC,CATDGGEHNEQFF
few,TRBD1,TRBJ1-6,TRBV5-1,TGCGCCAGCAGCCTTCAGGGGGGCGGATATTCACCCCTCCACTTT,CASSLQGGGYSPLHF